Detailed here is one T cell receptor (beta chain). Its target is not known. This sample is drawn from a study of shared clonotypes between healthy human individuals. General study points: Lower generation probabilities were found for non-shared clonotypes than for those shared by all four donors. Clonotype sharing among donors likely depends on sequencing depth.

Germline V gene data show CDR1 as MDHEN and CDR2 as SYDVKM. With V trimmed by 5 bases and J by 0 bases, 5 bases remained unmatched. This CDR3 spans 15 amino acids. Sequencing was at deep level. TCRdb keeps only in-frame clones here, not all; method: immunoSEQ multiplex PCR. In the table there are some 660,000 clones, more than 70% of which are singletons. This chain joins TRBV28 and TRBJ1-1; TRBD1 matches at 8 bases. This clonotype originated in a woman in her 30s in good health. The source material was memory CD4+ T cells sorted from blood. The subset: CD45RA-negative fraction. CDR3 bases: TGTGCCAGCAGTGCTCCAGGGGGCTTGAACACTGAAGCTTTCTTT. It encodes CASSAPGGLNTEAFF.